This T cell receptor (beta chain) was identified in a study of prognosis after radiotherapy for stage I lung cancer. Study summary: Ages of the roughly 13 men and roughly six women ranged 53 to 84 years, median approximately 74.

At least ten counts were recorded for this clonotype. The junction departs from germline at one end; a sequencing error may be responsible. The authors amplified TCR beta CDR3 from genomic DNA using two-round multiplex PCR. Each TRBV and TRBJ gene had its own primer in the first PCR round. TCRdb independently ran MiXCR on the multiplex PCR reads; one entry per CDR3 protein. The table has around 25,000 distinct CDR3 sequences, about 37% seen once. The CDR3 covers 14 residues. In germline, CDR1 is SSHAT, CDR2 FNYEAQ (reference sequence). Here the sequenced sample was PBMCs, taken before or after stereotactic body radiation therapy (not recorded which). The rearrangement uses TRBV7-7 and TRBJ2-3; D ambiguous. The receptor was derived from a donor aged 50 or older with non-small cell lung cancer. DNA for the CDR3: TGTGCTAGCAGCCACATACCCTTTTCAGATACGCAGTATTTT. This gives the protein CASSHIPFSDTQYF.